A selection of T cell receptor beta chains follows, all from one sample in a study of beta chain features in type 1 diabetes. The table came from immunoSEQ multiplex PCR; TCRdb's copy has only in-frame clones and leaves some out. The sample has 350,000 or so clones; roughly a fifth are singletons. Sequenced sample: naive CD4+ T cells from blood. The receptors come from a woman younger than 35 in good health. Each CDR3 is given with its conserved first and last residue. Fields, in order: clone size, J gene, V gene, D gene, CDR3 DNA, CDR3 protein. The D gene is left open where the match is weak. Size is omitted from some rows. Given values are once, few, many or a class for expanded clones.

.,TRBJ2-3,TRBV11-2,TRBD1,TGTGCCAGCAGCTTCGGACAGGGGGTGGATACGCAGTATTTT,CASSFGQGVDTQYF
few,TRBJ2-7,TRBV18,TRBD1,TGTGCCAGCTCACCGGCTAGGACAGGGTCCTACGAGCAGTACTTC,CASSPARTGSYEQYF
.,TRBJ2-5,TRBV5-4,TRBD1,TGTGCCAGCAGCCCCGACAGGGGACAGGAGACCCAGTACTTC,CASSPDRGQETQYF
.,TRBJ1-3,TRBV30,.,TGTGCCACCAACCAACCAGGGGACTCTGGAAACACCATATATTTT,CATNQPGDSGNTIYF
few,TRBJ2-7,TRBV30,.,TGTGCCTGGAGTGCCCTCGGAGGACAGCCTTACGAGCAGTACTTC,CAWSALGGQPYEQYF
few,TRBJ1-1,TRBV2,.,TGTGCCAGCAAGAGCAGGGGGAACACTGAAGCTTTCTTT,CASKSRGNTEAFF
few,TRBJ1-2,TRBV5-6,TRBD1,TGTGCCAGCAGCTTGGGAAGGGGGCACGGCTACACCTTC,CASSLGRGHGYTF
.,TRBJ2-7,TRBV6-6,TRBD1,TGTGCCAGCAGTTACGCCCAGGGGGCAGGCGAGCAGTACTTC,CASSYAQGAGEQYF
.,TRBJ1-5,TRBV19,.,TGTGCCAGTAGTCCTGAGGAGCTATCTCGCAATCAGCCCCAGCATTTT,CASSPEELSRNQPQHF
.,TRBJ2-3,TRBV13,.,TGTGCCAGCAGCTTAGTCCGCGGGGATACGCAGTATTTT,CASSLVRGDTQYF
.,TRBJ2-4,TRBV19,.,TGTGCCACTGGGTCCGGGACAATGAACATTCAGTACTTC,CATGSGTMNIQYF
.,TRBJ1-2,TRBV29-1,.,TGCAGCGTTGAGGACTCCTACTATGGCTACACCTTC,CSVEDSYYGYTF
.,TRBJ2-7,TRBV7-2,TRBD2,TGTGCCAGCAGCCGTAGACTAGCGGGTAGCTACGAGCAGTACTTC,CASSRRLAGSYEQYF
.,TRBJ2-7,TRBV7-2,TRBD1,TGTGCCAGCAGACCCGGGACAGTCTACGAGCAGTACTTC,CASRPGTVYEQYF
few,TRBJ2-1,TRBV30,.,TGTGCCTGGAGTGTAGGGGGACGGGCCTACAATGAGCAGTTCTTC,CAWSVGGRAYNEQFF
.,TRBJ1-3,TRBV30,.,TGTGCCTGGAGTTCTTCTGGAAACACCATATATTTT,CAWSSSGNTIYF
.,TRBJ1-1,TRBV7-2,.,TGTGCCAGCAGCTTCACCGGCGGAGGCACTGAAGCTTTCTTT,CASSFTGGGTEAFF
.,TRBJ2-3,TRBV19,.,TGTGCCAGTAGTTCTCCCCGGAGGACGCAGTATTTT,CASSSPRRTQYF
few,TRBJ2-7,TRBV11-2,.,TGTGCCAGCAGCTTAATGACTGTTGTCTCCTACGAGCAGTACTTC,CASSLMTVVSYEQYF
.,TRBJ2-7,TRBV5-1,TRBD2,TGCGCCAGCAGCCAGCGGGGGTCCTACGAGCAGTACTTC,CASSQRGSYEQYF
few,TRBJ1-6,TRBV4-1,.,TGCGCCAGCAGCCAAGATACGACAGATTCACCCCTCCACTTT,CASSQDTTDSPLHF
few,TRBJ2-6,TRBV5-1,.,TGCGCCAGCAGCCCCCTTGAGGCAGCTCCTCGAGGCAACGTCCTGACTTTC,CASSPLEAAPRGNVLTF
few,TRBJ1-1,TRBV30,TRBD1,TGTGCCTGGAGTGTAAGTGGAGGGGGCCGGGGGACTGAAGCTTTCTTT,CAWSVSGGGRGTEAFF
few,TRBJ1-5,TRBV7-9,.,TGTGCCAGCAGCTCCGGACAGCACAATCAGCCCCAGCATTTT,CASSSGQHNQPQHF
few,TRBJ2-7,TRBV18,TRBD1,TGTGCCAGCTCACTCGGGACAGGTGCCTACGAGCAGTACTTC,CASSLGTGAYEQYF
.,TRBJ1-4,TRBV6-5,TRBD1,TGTGCCAGTACTAGGGGGCGAGGGAGTGAAAAACTGTTTTTT,CASTRGRGSEKLFF
.,TRBJ2-6,TRBV6-6,TRBD1,TGTGCCAGCGGACAGGGGACGGGAGGGGCCAACGTCCTGACTTTC,CASGQGTGGANVLTF
.,TRBJ2-1,TRBV11-1,TRBD1,TGTGCCAGCAGCCCCAGGGGGCGGTACAATGAGCAGTTCTTC,CASSPRGRYNEQFF
.,TRBJ2-1,TRBV9,TRBD2,TGTGCCAGCAGCTTTAGCGGGGGCTCCTACAATGAGCAGTTCTTC,CASSFSGGSYNEQFF
.,TRBJ1-2,TRBV4-2,.,TGTGCCAGCAGCCAAGATTGGGGCGGTGGCTACACCTTC,CASSQDWGGGYTF
.,TRBJ2-5,TRBV5-1,.,TGCGCCAGCAGCTCCGGGGAGGGCAGGGGAGAGACCCAGTACTTC,CASSSGEGRGETQYF